The 6 T cell receptor beta chains reported below all come from one sample, sequenced in a study of cytomegalovirus exposure and HLA in healthy donors. In the PCR, 60 Vbeta and 13 Jbeta primers were used. Produced via immunoSEQ multiplex PCR; TCRdb's table is partial and in-frame only. Of roughly 200,000 clones in the sample, around 80% are singletons; the top ten hold less than 2%. Sequences were obtained from PBMCs. These receptors were obtained from a man in his forties in good health and CMV-seropositive.

This clone showed up just a few times. The chain employs TRBV5-1 and TRBJ2-7; 7 bases align to TRBD1. V gave up 0 bases and J gave up 0 bases; unmatched junction bases: 0. CDR3 length: 14 amino acids. CDR1 and CDR2 (germline): SGHRS, YFSETQ. DNA of the CDR3: TGCGCCAGCAGCTTGGGACAGGGCTCCTACGAGCAGTACTTC. It codes for CASSLGQGSYEQYF.

V gene TRBV28 combines with J gene TRBJ1-5, with a weak D call TRBD1 (6 bases). Trimming removed 7 bases at V and 9 bases at J, with 19 bases between. Per germline, CDR1 MDHEN and CDR2 SYDVKM. The CDR3 is 14 residues long. CDR3 sequence reads: CASTPGHHPGPQHF. The CDR3 DNA follows: TGTGCCAGCACCCCGGGACACCACCCGGGGCCCCAGCATTTT.

V and J are TRBV6-1 and TRBJ1-5, with 9 bases identical to TRBD1. The CDR3 is made up of 14 amino acids. With V trimmed by 6 bases and J by 6 bases, 6 bases remained unmatched. In germline, CDR1 is MNHNS, CDR2 SASEGT. The chain's CDR3 is CASRGTGNGQPQHF. CDR3 nucleotide sequence: TGTGCCAGCAGAGGGACAGGGAACGGTCAGCCCCAGCATTTT.

The rearrangement uses TRBV5-1 and TRBJ2-2, with TRBD1 matching over 7 bases. The ends lost 5 bases at V and 1 base at J; junction bases unmatched: 11. There are 17 residues in the CDR3. Germline V gene sequence: CDR1 SGHRS, CDR2 YFSETQ. CDR3 DNA: TGCGCCAGCAGACCTGGTAGGGGACAGAGGAACACCGGGGAGCTGTTTTTT. Translating it yields CASRPGRGQRNTGELFF.

This clone was observed a single time. The chain joins TRBV5-4 to TRBJ1-6, with D uncertain. The CDR3 is made up of 14 amino acids. Trimming took off 5 bases at V and 8 bases at J, with 14 bases between the two ends. Germline values: CDR1 SGHNT, CDR2 YYREEE (reference sequence). Written as DNA, the CDR3 is TGTGCCAGCAGAATGGGGAGGGCCTATTCACCCCTCCACTTT. It specifies CASRMGRAYSPLHF.

This clone was recorded a few times. CDR3 in amino acids: CATNRDRDSPNTGELFF. CDR3 DNA: TGTGCCACCAACCGGGACAGGGACTCTCCGAACACCGGGGAGCTGTTTTTT. The V gene is TRBV15, the J gene TRBJ2-2; 9 bases are a match to TRBD1. The CDR3 contains 17 residues. Germline V gene lookup returns CDR1 LNHNV and CDR2 YYDKDF (reference sequence). Germline trimming cut 7 bases from V and 0 bases from J; bases unmatched to any gene: 9.